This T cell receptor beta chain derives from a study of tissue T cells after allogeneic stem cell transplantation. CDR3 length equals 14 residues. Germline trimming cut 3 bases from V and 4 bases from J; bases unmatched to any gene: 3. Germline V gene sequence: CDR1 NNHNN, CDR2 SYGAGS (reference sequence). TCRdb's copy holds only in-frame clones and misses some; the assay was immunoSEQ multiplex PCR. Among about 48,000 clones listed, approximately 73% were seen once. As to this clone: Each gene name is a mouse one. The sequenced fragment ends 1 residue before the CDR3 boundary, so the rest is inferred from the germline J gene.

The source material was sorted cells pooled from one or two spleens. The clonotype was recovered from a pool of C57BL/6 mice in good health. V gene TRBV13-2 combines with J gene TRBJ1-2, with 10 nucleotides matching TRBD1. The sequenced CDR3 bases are TGTGCCAGCGGTGTGACAGGGGGCGGCTCCGACTACACC. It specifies CASGVTGGGSDYT. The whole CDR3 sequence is CASGVTGGGSDYTF.